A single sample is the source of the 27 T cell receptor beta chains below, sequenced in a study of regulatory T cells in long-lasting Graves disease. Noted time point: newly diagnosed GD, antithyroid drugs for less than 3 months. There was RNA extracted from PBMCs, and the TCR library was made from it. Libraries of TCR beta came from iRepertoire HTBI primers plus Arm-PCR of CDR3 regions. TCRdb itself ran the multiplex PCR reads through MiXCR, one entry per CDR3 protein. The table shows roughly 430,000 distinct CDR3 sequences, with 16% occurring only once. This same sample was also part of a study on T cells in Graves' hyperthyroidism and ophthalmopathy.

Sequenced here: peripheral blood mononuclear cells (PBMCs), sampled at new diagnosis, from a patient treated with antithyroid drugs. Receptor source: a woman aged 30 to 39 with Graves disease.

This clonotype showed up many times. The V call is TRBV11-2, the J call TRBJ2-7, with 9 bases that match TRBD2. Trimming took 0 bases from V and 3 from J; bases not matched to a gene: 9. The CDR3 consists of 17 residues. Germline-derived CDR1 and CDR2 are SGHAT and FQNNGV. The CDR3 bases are TGTGCCAGCAGCTTAGACATAAGCGGGAGGCCGCTCTACGAGCAGTACTTC. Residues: CASSLDISGRPLYEQYF.

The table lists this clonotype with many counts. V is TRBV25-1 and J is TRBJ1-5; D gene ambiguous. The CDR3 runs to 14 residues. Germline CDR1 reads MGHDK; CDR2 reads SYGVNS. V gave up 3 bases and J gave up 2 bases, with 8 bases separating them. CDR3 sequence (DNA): TGTGCCAGCAGTGATAGTGGGGGCAATCAGCCCCAGCATTTT. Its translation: CASSDSGGNQPQHF. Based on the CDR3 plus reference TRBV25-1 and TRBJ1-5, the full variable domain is EADIYQTPRYLVIGTGKKITLECSQTMGHDKMYWYQQDPGMELHLIHYSYGVNSTEKGDLSSESTVSRIRTEHFPLTLESARPSHTSQYLCASSDSGGNQPQHFGDGTRLSIL.

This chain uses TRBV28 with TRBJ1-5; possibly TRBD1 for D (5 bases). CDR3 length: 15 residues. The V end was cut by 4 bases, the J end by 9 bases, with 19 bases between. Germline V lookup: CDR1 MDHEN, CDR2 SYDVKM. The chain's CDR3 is CASSSGTEGFVPQHF. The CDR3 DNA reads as TGTGCCAGCAGTTCCGGGACCGAGGGCTTTGTGCCCCAGCATTTT.

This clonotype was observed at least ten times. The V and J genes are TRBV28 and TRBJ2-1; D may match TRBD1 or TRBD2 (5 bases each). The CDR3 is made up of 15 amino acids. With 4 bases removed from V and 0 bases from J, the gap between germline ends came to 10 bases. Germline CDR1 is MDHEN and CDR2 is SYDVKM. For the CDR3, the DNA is TGTGCCAGCAGTTCCGGGACCCGCTCCTACAATGAGCAGTTCTTC. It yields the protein CASSSGTRSYNEQFF.

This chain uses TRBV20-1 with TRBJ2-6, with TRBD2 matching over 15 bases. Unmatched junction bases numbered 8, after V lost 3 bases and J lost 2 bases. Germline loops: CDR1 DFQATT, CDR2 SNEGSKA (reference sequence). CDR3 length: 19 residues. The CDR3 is CSASGLAGGQKAGANVLTF. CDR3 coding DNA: TGCAGTGCTAGTGGACTAGCGGGAGGGCAGAAGGCTGGGGCCAACGTCCTGACTTTC.

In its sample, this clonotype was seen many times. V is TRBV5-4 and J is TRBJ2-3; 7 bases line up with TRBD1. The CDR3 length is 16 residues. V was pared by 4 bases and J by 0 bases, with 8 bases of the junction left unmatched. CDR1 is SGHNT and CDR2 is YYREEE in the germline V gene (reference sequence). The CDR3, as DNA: TGTGCCAGCAGCGCCGGACAGGACGCTAGCACAGATACGCAGTATTTT. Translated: CASSAGQDASTDTQYF.

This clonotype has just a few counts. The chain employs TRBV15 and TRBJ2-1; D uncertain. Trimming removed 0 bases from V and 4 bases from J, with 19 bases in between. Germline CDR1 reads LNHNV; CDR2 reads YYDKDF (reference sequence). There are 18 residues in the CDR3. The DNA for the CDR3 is TGTGCCACCAGCAGAGATCTAGGTTCAGCGCAGAAATACAATGAGCAGTTCTTC. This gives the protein CATSRDLGSAQKYNEQFF. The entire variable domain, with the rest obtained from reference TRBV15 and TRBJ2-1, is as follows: DAMVIQNPRYQVTQFGKPVTLSCSQTLNHNVMYWYQQKSSQAPKLLFHYYDKDFNNEADTPDNFQSRRPNTSFCFLDIRSPGLGDTAMYLCATSRDLGSAQKYNEQFFGPGTRLTVL.

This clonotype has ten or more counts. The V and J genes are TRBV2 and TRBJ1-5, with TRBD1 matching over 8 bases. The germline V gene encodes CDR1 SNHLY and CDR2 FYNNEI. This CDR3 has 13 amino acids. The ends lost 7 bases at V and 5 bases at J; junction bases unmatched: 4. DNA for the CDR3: TGTGCCAGCAATGGACAGGGTGATCAGCCCCAGCATTTT. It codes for CASNGQGDQPQHF.

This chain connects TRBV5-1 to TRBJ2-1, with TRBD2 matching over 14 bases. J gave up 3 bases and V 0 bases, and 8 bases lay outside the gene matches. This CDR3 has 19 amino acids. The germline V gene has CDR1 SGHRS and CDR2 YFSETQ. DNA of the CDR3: TGCGCCAGCAGCTTGGCGACGTCCGGGACTAGCGGGGGCTACAATGAGCAGTTCTTC. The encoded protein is CASSLATSGTSGGYNEQFF.

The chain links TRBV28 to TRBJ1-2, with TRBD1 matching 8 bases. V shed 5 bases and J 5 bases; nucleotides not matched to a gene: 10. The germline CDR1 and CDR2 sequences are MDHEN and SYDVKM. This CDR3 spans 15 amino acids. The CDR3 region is CASSGRGRAEYGYTF. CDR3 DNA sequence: TGTGCCAGCAGTGGCAGGGGGCGAGCGGAATATGGCTACACCTTC.

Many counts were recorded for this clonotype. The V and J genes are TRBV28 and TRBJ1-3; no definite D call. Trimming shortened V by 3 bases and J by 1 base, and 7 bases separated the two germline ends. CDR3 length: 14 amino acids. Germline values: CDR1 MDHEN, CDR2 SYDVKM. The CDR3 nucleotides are TGTGCCAGCAGTTTTAGTGGTTCTGGAAACACCATATATTTT. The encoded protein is CASSFSGSGNTIYF. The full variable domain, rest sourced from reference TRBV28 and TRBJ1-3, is DVKVTQSSRYLVKRTGEKVFLECVQDMDHENMFWYRQDPGLGLRLIYFSYDVKMKEKGDIPEGYSVSREKKERFSLILESASTNQTSMYLCASSFSGSGNTIYFGEGSWLTVV.

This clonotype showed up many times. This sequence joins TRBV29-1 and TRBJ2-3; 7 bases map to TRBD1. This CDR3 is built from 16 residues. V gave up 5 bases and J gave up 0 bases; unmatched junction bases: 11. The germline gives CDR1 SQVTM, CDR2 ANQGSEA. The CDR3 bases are TGCAGCGTTTCGGACAGGACCACACGAAGCACAGATACGCAGTATTTT. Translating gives CSVSDRTTRSTDTQYF.

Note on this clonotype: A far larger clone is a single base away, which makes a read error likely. The CDR3 reads CSAPRPGTGPVQGTQYF. The CDR3 bases are TGCAGTGCTCCACGTCCTGGGACAGGGCCGGTTCAAGGGACCCAGTACTTC. The chain couples TRBV20-1 to TRBJ2-1; TRBD1 matches 9 bases. The assigned J gene may be wrong: the sequence end matches TRBJ2-5 better. The CDR3 sequence is 17 residues long. Germline V gene data show CDR1 as DFQATT and CDR2 as SNEGSKA (reference sequence).

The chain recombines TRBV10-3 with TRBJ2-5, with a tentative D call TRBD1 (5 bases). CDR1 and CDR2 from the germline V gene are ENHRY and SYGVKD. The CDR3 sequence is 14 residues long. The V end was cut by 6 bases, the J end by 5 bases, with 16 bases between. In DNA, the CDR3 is TGTGCCATCAGAAGCTTTGGGGCCGGGGAGACCCAGTACTTC. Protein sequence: CAIRSFGAGETQYF.

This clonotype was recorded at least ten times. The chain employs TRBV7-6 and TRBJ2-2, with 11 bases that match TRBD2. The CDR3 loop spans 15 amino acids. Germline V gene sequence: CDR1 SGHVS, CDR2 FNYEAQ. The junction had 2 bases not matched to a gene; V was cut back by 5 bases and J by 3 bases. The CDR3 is CASSTLAGDTGELFF. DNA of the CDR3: TGTGCCAGCAGCACACTAGCGGGAGACACCGGGGAGCTGTTTTTT.

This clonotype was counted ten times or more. The CDR3 sequence: CSASRDREAEAFF. The CDR3 DNA follows: TGCAGTGCTAGCCGTGACAGGGAGGCTGAAGCTTTCTTT. V usage is TRBV20-1 and J usage is TRBJ1-1; 7 bases match TRBD1. The junction had 7 bases not matched to a gene; V was cut back by 3 bases and J by 6 bases. The CDR3 is 13 amino acids. Germline V gives CDR1 DFQATT, CDR2 SNEGSKA (reference sequence).

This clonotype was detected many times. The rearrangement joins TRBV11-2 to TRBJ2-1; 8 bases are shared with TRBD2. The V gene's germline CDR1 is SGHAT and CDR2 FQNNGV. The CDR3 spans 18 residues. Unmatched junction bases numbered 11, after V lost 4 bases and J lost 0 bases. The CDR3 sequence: CASSSGAGGSISYNEQFF. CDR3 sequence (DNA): TGTGCCAGCAGCTCTGGGGCGGGAGGTTCCATCTCCTACAATGAGCAGTTCTTC.

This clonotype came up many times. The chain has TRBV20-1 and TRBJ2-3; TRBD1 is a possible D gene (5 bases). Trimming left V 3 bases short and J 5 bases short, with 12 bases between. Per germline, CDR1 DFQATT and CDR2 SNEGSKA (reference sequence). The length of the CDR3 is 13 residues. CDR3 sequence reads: CSARFQGIDTQYF. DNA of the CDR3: TGCAGTGCTAGGTTCCAGGGCATAGATACGCAGTATTTT.

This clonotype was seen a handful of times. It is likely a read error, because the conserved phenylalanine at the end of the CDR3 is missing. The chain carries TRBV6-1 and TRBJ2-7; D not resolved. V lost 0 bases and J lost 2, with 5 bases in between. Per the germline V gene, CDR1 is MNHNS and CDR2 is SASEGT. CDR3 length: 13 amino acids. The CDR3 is CASSEAVTYEQYL. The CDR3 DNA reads TGTGCCAGCAGTGAAGCCGTAACCTACGAGCAGTACCTC.

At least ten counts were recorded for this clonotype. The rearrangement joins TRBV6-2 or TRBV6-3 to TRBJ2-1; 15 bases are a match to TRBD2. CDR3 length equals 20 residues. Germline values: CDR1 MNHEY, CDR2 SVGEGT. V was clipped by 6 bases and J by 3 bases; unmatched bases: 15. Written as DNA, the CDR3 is TGTGCCAGCAGGACAGCCTGGACTAGCGGGAGGGTTGGGAACTACAATGAGCAGTTCTTC. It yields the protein CASRTAWTSGRVGNYNEQFF.

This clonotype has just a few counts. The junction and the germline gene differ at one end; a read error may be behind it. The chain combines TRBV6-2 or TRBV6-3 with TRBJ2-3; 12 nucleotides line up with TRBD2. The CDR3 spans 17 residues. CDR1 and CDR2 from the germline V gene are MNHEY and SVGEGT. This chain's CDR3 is CASGYLRTSGNPDTQYF. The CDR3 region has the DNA TGTGCCAGCGGTTACCTAAGGACTAGCGGGAATCCAGATACGCAGTATTTT.

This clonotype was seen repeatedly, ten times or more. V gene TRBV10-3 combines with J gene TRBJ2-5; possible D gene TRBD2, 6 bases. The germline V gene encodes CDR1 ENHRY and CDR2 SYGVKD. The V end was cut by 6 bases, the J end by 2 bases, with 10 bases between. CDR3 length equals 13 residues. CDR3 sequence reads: CAIRGLPQETQYF. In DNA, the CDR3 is TGTGCCATCAGGGGACTTCCTCAAGAGACCCAGTACTTC.

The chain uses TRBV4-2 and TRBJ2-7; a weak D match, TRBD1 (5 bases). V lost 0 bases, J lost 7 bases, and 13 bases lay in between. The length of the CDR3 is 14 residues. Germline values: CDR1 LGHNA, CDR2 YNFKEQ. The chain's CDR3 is CASSQDPRGPEQYF. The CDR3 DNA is TGTGCCAGCAGCCAAGATCCTAGGGGCCCGGAGCAGTACTTC.

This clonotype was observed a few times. The CDR3 protein is CASSLSPDGFGDTQYF. The CDR3 bases are TGTGCCAGCAGTTTATCGCCCGATGGCTTTGGAGATACGCAGTATTTT. The chain uses TRBV27 and TRBJ2-3, with D hard to call. The V gene's germline CDR1 is MNHEY and CDR2 SMNVEV (reference sequence). The CDR3 length is 16 residues. Deletions cut 0 bases from V and 5 bases from J, with 15 bases between.

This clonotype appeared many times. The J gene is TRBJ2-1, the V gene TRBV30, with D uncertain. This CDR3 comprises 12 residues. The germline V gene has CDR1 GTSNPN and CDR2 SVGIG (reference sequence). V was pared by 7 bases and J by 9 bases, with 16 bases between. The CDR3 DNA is TGTGCCTTATATGCCACTTTTAGTGAGCAGTTCTTC. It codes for CALYATFSEQFF.

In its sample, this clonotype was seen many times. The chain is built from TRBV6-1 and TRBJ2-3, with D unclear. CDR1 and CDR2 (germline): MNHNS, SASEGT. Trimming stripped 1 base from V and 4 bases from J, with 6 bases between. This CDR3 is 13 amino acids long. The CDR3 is CASSEGVPDTQYF. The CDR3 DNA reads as TGTGCCAGCAGTGAAGGGGTTCCAGATACGCAGTATTTT.

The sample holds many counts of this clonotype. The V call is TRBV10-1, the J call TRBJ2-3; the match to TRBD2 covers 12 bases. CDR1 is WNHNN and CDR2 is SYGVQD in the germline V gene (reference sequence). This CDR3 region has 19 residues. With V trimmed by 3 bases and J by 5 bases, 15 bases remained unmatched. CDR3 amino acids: CASSDSQLAGGPPVDTQYF. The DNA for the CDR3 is TGCGCCAGCAGTGATTCCCAACTAGCGGGAGGACCTCCTGTAGATACGCAGTATTTT.